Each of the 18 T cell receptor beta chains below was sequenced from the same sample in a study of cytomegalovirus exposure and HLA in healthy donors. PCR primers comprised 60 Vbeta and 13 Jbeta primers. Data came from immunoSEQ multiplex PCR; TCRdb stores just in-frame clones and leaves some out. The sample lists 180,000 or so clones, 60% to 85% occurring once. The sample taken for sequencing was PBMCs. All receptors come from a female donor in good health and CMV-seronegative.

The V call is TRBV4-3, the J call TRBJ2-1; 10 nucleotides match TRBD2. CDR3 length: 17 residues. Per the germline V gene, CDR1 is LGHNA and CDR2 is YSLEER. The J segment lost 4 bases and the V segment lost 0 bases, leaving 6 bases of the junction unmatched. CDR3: CASSQDGSSGRYNEQFF. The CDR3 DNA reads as TGCGCCAGCAGCCAAGATGGCAGTAGCGGGAGGTACAATGAGCAGTTCTTC.

In DNA, the CDR3 is TGTGCCTGGAAAGGGCAGGGCACGAAGAGCTACGAGCAGTACTTC. This encodes CAWKGQGTKSYEQYF. The gene calls are TRBV30 and TRBJ2-7; tentatively, D is TRBD1 (5 bases). Germline-derived CDR1 and CDR2 are GTSNPN and SVGIG (reference sequence). V was pared by 4 bases and J by 3 bases, with 19 bases between. The CDR3 is 15 amino acids.

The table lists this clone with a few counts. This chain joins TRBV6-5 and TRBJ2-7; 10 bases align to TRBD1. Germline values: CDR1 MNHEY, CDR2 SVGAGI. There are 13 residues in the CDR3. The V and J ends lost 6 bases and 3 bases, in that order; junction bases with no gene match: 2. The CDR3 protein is CASSRDRGYEQYF. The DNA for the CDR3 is TGTGCCAGCAGCCGGGACAGGGGCTACGAGCAGTACTTC.

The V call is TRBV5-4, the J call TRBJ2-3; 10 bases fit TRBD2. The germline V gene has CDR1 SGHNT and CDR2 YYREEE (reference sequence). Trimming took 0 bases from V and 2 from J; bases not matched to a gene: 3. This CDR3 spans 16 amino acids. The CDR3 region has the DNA TGTGCCAGCAGCTTGGCTAGCGGGGGACACACAGATACGCAGTATTTT. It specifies CASSLASGGHTDTQYF.

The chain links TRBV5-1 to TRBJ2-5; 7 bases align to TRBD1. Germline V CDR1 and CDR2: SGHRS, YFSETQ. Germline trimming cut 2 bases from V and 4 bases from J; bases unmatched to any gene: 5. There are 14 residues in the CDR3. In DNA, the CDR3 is TGCGCCAGCAGCTTCACAGGGGATCGAGAGACCCAGTACTTC. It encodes CASSFTGDRETQYF.

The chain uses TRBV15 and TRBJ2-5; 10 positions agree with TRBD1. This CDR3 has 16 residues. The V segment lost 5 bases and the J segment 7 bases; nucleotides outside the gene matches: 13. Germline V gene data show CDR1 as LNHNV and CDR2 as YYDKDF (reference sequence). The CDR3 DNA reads TGTGCCACCAGCCCAGCGGTCCGGACAGGGGGAGGGACCCAGTACTTC. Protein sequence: CATSPAVRTGGGTQYF.

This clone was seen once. The CDR3, as DNA: TGCAGCGTTGAAATCGGGATCACAGATACGCAGTATTTT. Translation: CSVEIGITDTQYF. This chain joins TRBV29-1 and TRBJ2-3; a weak D match, TRBD2 (5 bases). CDR3 size: 13 residues. Trimming pared 2 bases from V and 2 bases from J, leaving 8 bases between. The V gene's germline CDR1 is SQVTM and CDR2 ANQGSEA.

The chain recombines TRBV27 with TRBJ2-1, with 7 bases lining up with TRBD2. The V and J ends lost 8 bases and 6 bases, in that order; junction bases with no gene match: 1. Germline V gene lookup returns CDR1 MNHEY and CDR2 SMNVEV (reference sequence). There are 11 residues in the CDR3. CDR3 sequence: CASWGGNEQFF. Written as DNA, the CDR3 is TGTGCCAGCTGGGGGGGCAATGAGCAGTTCTTC.

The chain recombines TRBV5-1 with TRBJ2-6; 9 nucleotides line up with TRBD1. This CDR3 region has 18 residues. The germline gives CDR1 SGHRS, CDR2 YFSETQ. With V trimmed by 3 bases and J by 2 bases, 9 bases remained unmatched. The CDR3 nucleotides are TGCGCCAGCAGCTACCTAGGACAGGGGCCTCCTGGGGCCAACGTCCTGACTTTC. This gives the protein CASSYLGQGPPGANVLTF. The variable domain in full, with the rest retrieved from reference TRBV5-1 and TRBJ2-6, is KAGVTQTPRYLIKTRGQQVTLSCSPISGHRSVSWYQQTPGQGLQFLFEYFSETQRNKGNFPGRFSGRQFSNSRSEMNVSTLELGDSALYLCASSYLGQGPPGANVLTFGAGSRLTVL.

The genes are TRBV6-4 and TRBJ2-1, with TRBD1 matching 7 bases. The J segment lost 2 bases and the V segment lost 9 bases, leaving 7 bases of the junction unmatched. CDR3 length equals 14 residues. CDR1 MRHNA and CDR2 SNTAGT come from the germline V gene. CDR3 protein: CASPDRVAYNEQFF. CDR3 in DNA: TGTGCCAGTCCAGACAGGGTCGCCTACAATGAGCAGTTCTTC.

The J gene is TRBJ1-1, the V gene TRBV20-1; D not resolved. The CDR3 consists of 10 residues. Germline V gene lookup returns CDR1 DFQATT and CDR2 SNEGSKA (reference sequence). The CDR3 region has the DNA TGCAGCCCCGAAGCCACTGAAGCTTTCTTT. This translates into CSPEATEAFF.

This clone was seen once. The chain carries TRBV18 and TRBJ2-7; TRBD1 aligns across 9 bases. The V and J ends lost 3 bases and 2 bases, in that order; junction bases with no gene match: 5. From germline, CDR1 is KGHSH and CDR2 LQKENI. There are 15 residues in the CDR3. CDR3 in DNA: TGTGCCAGCTCACCTTCAGGGACAGGGACCTACGAGCAGTACTTC. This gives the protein CASSPSGTGTYEQYF.

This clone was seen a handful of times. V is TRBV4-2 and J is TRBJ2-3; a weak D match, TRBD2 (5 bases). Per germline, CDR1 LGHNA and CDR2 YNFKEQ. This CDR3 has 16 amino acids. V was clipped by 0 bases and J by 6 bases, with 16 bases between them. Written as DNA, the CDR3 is TGTGCCAGCAGCCAAGATACTGCCAGCGGAGGTGATACGCAGTATTTT. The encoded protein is CASSQDTASGGDTQYF.

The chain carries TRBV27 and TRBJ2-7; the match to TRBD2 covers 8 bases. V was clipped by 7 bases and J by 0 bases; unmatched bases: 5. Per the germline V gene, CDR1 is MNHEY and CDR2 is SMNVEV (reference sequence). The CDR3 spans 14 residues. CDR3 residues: CASNSGGDSYEQYF. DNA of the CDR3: TGTGCCAGCAATTCGGGGGGGGACTCCTACGAGCAGTACTTC.

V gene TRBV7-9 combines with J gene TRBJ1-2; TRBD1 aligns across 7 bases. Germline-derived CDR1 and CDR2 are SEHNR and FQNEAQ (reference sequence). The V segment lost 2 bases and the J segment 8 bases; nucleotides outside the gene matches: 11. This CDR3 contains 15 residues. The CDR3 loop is CASSLYRDSTYGYTF. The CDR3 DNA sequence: TGTGCCAGCAGCTTATATCGGGACAGTACTTACGGCTACACCTTC.

This chain's CDR3 is CASSLGADTGELFF. The CDR3 coding sequence is TGTGCCAGCAGCTTAGGGGCAGACACCGGGGAGCTGTTTTTT. The chain couples TRBV11-3 to TRBJ2-2, with D uncertain. Germline V gene lookup returns CDR1 SGHNT and CDR2 YENEEA. The CDR3 extends over 14 amino acids. V was cut by 1 base and J by 3 bases, with 6 bases left in between.

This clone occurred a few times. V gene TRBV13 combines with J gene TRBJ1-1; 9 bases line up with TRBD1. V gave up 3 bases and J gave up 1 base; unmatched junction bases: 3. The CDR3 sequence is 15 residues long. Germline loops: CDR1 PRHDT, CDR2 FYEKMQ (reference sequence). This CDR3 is CASSFLDRGNTEAFF. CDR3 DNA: TGTGCCAGCAGCTTCCTGGACAGGGGGAACACTGAAGCTTTCTTT.

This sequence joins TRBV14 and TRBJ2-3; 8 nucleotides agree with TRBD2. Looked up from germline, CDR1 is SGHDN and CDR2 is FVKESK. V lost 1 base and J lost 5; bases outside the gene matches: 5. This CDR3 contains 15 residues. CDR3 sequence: CASSQVAGGLDTQYF. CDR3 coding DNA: TGTGCCAGCAGCCAAGTTGCGGGGGGACTAGATACGCAGTATTTT.